These T cell receptor beta chains were read from a single sample in a study of T cell changes during pregnancy in multiple sclerosis. The repertoire was sequenced with immunoSEQ multiplex PCR; TCRdb's copy has only in-frame clones and lacks some. The table shows roughly 42,000 clones, with roughly nine tenths occurring only once. This sample comprised CD4+ T cells from peripheral blood mononuclear cells, obtained in the second trimester of pregnancy. The receptors shown here come from a female donor with multiple sclerosis, enrolled in a pregnancy study. Each CDR3 is given with its conserved first and last residue. D genes are given only for firm matches. Part of the rows lack a size; the others show once, few, many or a class for expanded clones.

j_call d_call clone_size v_call cdr3_nt cdr3_aa
TRBJ2-5 NA NA TRBV9 TGTGCCAGCAGTGGCACTCCGGGACTCCACCAAGAGACCCAGTACTTC CASSGTPGLHQETQYF
TRBJ1-5 NA NA TRBV28 TGTGCCAGCAGTTTAATCGCTAGGGGGGGACAGCCCCAGCATTTT CASSLIARGGQPQHF
TRBJ2-5 NA NA TRBV2 TGTGCCAGCAGTCCCCTGGGGAGGCAAGAGACCCAGTACTTC CASSPLGRQETQYF
TRBJ1-4 NA medium-sized TRBV9 TGTGCCAGCAGCGTAGAGGGGACAAGGGGAAAACTGTTTTTT CASSVEGTRGKLFF
TRBJ1-2 NA NA TRBV13 TGTGCCAGCAGCTTACGAGAGCGTGGCTACACCTTC CASSLRERGYTF
TRBJ2-1 NA NA TRBV28 TGTGCCAGCAGCCTTTTAGGCCTAGTTGAGCAGTTCTTC CASSLLGLVEQFF
TRBJ2-5 NA NA TRBV29-1 TGCAGCGTTGAAACCAGGGAAGAGACCCAGTACTTC CSVETREETQYF
TRBJ2-7 TRBD1 NA TRBV6-5 TGTGCCAGCAGTCTAGACAGGGTGCGGCGAGAGCAGTACTTC CASSLDRVRREQYF
TRBJ2-7 NA once TRBV6-1 TGTGCCAGCAATGGCCTCTCCTACGAGCAGTACTTC CASNGLSYEQYF
TRBJ2-7 NA few TRBV6-5 TGTGCCAGCAGTGCCCCAGGGTTATCGGGCTACGAGCAGTACTTC CASSAPGLSGYEQYF
TRBJ1-1 TRBD1 NA TRBV30 TGTGCCTGTACCAGGGGGCAGGGTACTGAAGCTTTCTTT CACTRGQGTEAFF
TRBJ2-2 NA NA TRBV28 TGTGCCAGCAGTTTGCCAGTCGGGGAGCTGTTTTTT CASSLPVGELFF
TRBJ1-2 NA once TRBV19 TGTGCCAGTAGGGACAGCCAGTTAGCTAACTATGGCTACACCTTC CASRDSQLANYGYTF
TRBJ2-7 TRBD2 NA TRBV6-1 TGTGCCAGCAGGGGAGCGGGAGTTGACGAGCAGTACTTC CASRGAGVDEQYF
TRBJ2-4 NA NA TRBV2 TGTGCCAGCGCAGGGGTCAAAAACATTCAGTACTTC CASAGVKNIQYF
TRBJ2-7 TRBD2 NA TRBV5-4 TGTGCCAGCAGGGGCGGACTAGCGGGAGGGACGTACGAGCAGTACTTC CASRGGLAGGTYEQYF
TRBJ2-5 TRBD1 NA TRBV5-1 TGCGCCAGCAGCTCTACCCGGGGACAGGGCGAGGTGGTACAGTACTTC CASSSTRGQGEVVQYF
TRBJ2-7 TRBD2 NA TRBV7-2 TGTGCCAGCAGCCGTAGCGCTAGCGGAAACTACGAGCAGTACTTC CASSRSASGNYEQYF
TRBJ2-1 TRBD1 NA TRBV4-1 TGCGCCAGCAGCCAAGAAACAACAGGGGCGACACCCTACAATGAGCAGTTCTTC CASSQETTGATPYNEQFF
TRBJ2-1 TRBD2 NA TRBV27 TGTGCCAGCAGCCGAGGGAGTTGGACTAGCCTCCTCAATGAGCAGTTCTTC CASSRGSWTSLLNEQFF